This T cell receptor (beta chain) was identified in a study of blood T cell repertoires in COVID-19. For the study at large: Samples came from the United States, Italy and Spain, spanning acute and convalescent COVID-19.

Participants spanned ages about 18 to 100 years and resided in about two dozen US areas. Participant reports of clinical history set cohort assignment. Recovery among Cohort 3 donors was established by two negative PCRs, clearance, or symptom resolution. TCRdb's table, derived via immunoSEQ multiplex PCR, lists solely in-frame clones and lacks some. This table has a few hundred thousand clones, over 75% appearing once. V lost 6 bases to trimming and J lost 2 bases, with 19 bases between them. The V gene's germline CDR1 is SGHNT and CDR2 YYREEE (reference sequence). The length of the CDR3 is 16 residues.

Source material: PBMCs or T cells enriched from blood (not recorded which). The chain combines TRBV5-4 with TRBJ2-3; D perhaps matches TRBD1 (5 bases). This receptor was obtained from a man younger than 45 who had recovered from COVID-19. CDR3 DNA sequence: TGTGCCAGCAAAGCCACAGGTTCTCCTTACACAGATACGCAGTATTTT. Translated, it gives CASKATGSPYTDTQYF. Full variable domain (remainder filled in from reference TRBV5-4 and TRBJ2-3): ETGVTQSPTHLIKTRGQQVTLRCSSQSGHNTVSWYQQALGQGPQFIFQYYREEENGRGNFPPRFSGLQFPNYSSELNVNALELDDSALYLCASKATGSPYTDTQYFGPGTRLTVL.